The source of this T cell receptor (beta chain) is a study of T cell responses to AZD1222 COVID-19 vaccine (dated by TCRdb to about 2021). General notes on the study: TCR sequencing covered approximately 230 trial participants: 200 to 220 given two doses of AZD1222 and 26 given two doses of MenACWY control vaccine. Trial participants were enrolled by age into subgroups of 18-55, 56-69 and 70-plus years, and around 150, 28 and 57 TCR-sequenced participants, respectively, were included in these subgroups. The paper as a whole reports these results and caveats: Conclusions about previously exposed vaccinees are limited, since just 5 to 7 AZD1222 recipients were seropositive for SARS-CoV-2 at baseline. Because no day 14 peak-response samples were available, the repertoires could be characterized only after the peak T cell response. Vaccine-associated CD4 TCRs spanned the whole spike protein, with dominant responses in regions 160-218 and 743-854. Participants were mostly white British and included more females than males, and it was suggested by the authors that clonal diversity may have been underestimated. Epitopes outside the regions mutated in the B.1.351 and B.1.1.7 variants were reportedly recognized by nearly half of the unique spike-specific TCRs. Spike-specific TCR breadth and depth rose significantly after two AZD1222 doses compared with day 0 and with MenACWY recipients. The 56-69-year group was small, and its depth increase did not reach significance, likely because of low power.

The time point label corresponds to: baseline before first vaccination. The label giving this sample's treatment or condition can be read as: meningococcal conjugate vaccine given as trial control. Vaccinee samples were obtained from the UK trials COV001 and COV002, which included a single-blind randomized controlled phase 2/3 trial of AZD1222 (ChAdOx1 nCoV-19) in healthy adults. Trial participant PBMC samples were collected at day 0 and day 28 after the second dose for TCRbeta chain sequencing. A note on this clone: What antigen it recognizes has not been identified. No qualities accompany the bases; no much larger clone lies one base away.

The CDR3 measures 13 amino acids from cysteine to phenylalanine. The entry retains the CDR3 DNA only, 39 bases that are in frame from base 1. V gives up 2 bases and J gives up 0 bases, and the segment between their germline ends measures 6 bases. CDR1 SQVTM and CDR2 ANQGSEA are derived from the germline V gene. The CDR3 regions of human TCRbeta chains were analyzed by immunosequencing. Processing in the source paper ran as follows. Repertoire TCRs were matched against a reference library of SARS-CoV-2-specific TCRs generated with the MIRA antigen-specificity platform. Breadth was defined as the fraction of unique TCRs that were SARS-CoV-2-associated. Depth was defined as the fraction of total T cells that were SARS-CoV-2-associated. Using the MIRA data, every spike-specific TCR was mapped to the spike region that the TCR reacted to and assigned to either a CD4 or a CD8 class. Log10-transformed breadth and depth values were compared by one-way ANOVA with Sidak's multiple comparisons tests. TCRdb carries this immuneACCESS record with in-frame sequences only. Its versions omit some clonotypes, under half of them owing to an unresolved V gene in the studies checked, with the rest unexplained. V and J calls and clone size are those listed in that table; D and trimming were worked out from the DNA. This sample is represented by 150,000 to 200,000 clones; 85% to 90% of them were singletons. The ten top clones hold 2.5% to 3% of the sample.

The clonotype originates from an adult in good health. The sequence links TRBV29-1 to TRBJ2-3; the D gene assignment is ambiguous. The sequences come from peripheral blood, collected on day 0 of MenACWY control vaccination. The DNA sequence is given as TGCAGCGTTGAAAAGGGAAGCACAGATACGCAGTATTTT. This sequence encodes CSVEKGSTDTQYF.